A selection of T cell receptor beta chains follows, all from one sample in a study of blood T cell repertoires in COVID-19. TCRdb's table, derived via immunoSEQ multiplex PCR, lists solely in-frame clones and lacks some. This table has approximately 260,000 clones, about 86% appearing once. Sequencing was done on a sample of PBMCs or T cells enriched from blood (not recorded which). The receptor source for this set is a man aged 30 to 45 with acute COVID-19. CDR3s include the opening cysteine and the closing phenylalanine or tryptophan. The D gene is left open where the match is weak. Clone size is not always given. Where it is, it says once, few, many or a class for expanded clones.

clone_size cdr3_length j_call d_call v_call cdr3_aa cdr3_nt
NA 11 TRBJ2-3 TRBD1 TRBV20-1 CSAETGDLAYF TGCAGTGCGGAAACAGGGGATTTGGCGTATTTT
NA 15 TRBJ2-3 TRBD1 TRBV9 CASSARTGGEDTQYF TGTGCCAGCAGCGCCAGGACAGGGGGCGAAGATACGCAGTATTTT
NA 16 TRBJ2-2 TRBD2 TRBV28 CASSFTASGGIGELFF TGTGCCAGCAGTTTCACAGCTAGCGGGGGGATCGGGGAGCTGTTTTTT
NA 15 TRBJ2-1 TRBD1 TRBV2 CASSMDRGINNEQFF TGTGCCAGCAGTATGGACAGGGGGATTAACAATGAGCAGTTCTTC
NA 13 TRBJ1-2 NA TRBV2 CASGATGPYGYTF TGTGCCAGCGGGGCCACGGGTCCTTATGGCTACACCTTC
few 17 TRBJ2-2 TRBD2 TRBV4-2 CASSLGLAGGPDGELFF TGTGCCAGCAGCTTAGGACTAGCGGGAGGGCCGGACGGGGAGCTGTTTTTT
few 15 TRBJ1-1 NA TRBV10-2 CASSEDRTRNTEAFF TGCGCCAGCAGTGAAGACAGAACTCGGAACACTGAAGCTTTCTTT
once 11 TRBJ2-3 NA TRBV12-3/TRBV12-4 CASRFTDTQYF TGTGCCAGCCGGTTCACAGATACGCAGTATTTT
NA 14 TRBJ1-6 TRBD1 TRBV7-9 CASSLDRVNSPLHF TGTGCCAGCAGCCTGGACAGGGTGAATTCACCCCTCCACTTT
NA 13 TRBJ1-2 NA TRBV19 CATLGSRPAGYTF TGTGCCACCCTAGGCAGTCGGCCAGCGGGCTACACCTTC
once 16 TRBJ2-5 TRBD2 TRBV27 CASSLSERSGEETQYF TGTGCCAGCAGTTTATCGGAGAGGAGCGGGGAAGAGACCCAGTACTTC
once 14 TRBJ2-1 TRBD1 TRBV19 CASTGTGGSGEQFF TGTGCCAGTACAGGGACAGGGGGTTCGGGTGAGCAGTTCTTC
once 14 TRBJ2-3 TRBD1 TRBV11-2 CASSAGGWPDTQYF TGTGCCAGCAGCGCAGGGGGCTGGCCAGATACGCAGTATTTT
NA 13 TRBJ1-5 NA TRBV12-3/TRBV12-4 CASSFARDQPQHF TGTGCCAGCAGTTTTGCGCGCGATCAGCCCCAGCATTTT
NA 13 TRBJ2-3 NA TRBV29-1 CSAVQGDTDTQYF TGCAGCGCCGTGCAGGGTGATACAGATACGCAGTATTTT
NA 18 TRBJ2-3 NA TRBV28 CASSPLQGGGGRADTQYF TGTGCCAGCAGTCCCTTGCAGGGTGGGGGGGGGCGTGCAGATACGCAGTATTTT
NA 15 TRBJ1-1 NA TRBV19 CASSSIRTSNTEAFF TGTGCCAGTAGCAGCATCAGGACTTCGAACACTGAAGCTTTCTTT
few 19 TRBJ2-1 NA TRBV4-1 CASSQDRFSHRAIYNEQFF TGCGCCAGCAGCCAAGATCGTTTTTCCCACAGGGCCATTTACAATGAGCAGTTCTTC
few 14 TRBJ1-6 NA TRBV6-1 CASSEVGEGSPLHF TGTGCCAGCAGTGAAGTGGGGGAGGGATCACCCCTCCACTTT
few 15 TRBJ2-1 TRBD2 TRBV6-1 CASSEGLAGGNEQFF TGTGCCAGCAGTGAGGGACTAGCGGGGGGGAATGAGCAGTTCTTC
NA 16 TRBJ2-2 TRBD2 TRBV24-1 CATSDPKIAGAGELFF TGTGCCACCAGTGACCCAAAGATAGCGGGGGCCGGGGAGCTGTTTTTT
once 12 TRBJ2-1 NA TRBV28 CASWGGAKEQFF TGTGCCAGCTGGGGGGGGGCCAAAGAGCAGTTCTTC
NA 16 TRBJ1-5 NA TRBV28 CASSLLYEAENQPQHF TGTGCCAGCAGTTTATTGTATGAGGCAGAAAATCAGCCCCAGCATTTT
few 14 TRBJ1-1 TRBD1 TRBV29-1 CSAYPRTGDTEAFF TGCAGCGCGTACCCCAGGACAGGGGACACTGAAGCTTTCTTT
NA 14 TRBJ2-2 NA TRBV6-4 CASRPTGTTGELFF TGTGCCAGCAGACCCACAGGGACCACCGGGGAGCTGTTTTTT
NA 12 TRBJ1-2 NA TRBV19 CASSMDFYGYTF TGTGCCAGTAGTATGGACTTCTATGGCTACACCTTC
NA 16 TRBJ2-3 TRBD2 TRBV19 CASSLGLAGGTDTQYF TGTGCCAGTAGTTTGGGGCTAGCGGGAGGTACCGATACGCAGTATTTT
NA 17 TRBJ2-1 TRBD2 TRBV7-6 CASSLEGGGNSYNEQFF TGTGCCAGCAGCTTAGAAGGCGGGGGGAACTCCTACAATGAGCAGTTCTTC
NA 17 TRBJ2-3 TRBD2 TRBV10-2 CASRSSGLIGGTDTQYF TGCGCCAGCAGGTCTAGCGGGTTGATCGGTGGCACAGATACGCAGTATTTT
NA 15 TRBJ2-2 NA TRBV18 CASSLAGQVTGELFF TGTGCCAGCTCACTCGCGGGGCAGGTTACCGGGGAGCTGTTTTTT
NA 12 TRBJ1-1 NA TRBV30 CAWSGWATEAFF TGTGCCTGGAGTGGGTGGGCCACTGAAGCTTTCTTT
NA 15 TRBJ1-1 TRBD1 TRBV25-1 CASSPRQGPGSEAFF TGTGCCAGCAGTCCGCGACAGGGGCCGGGCAGTGAAGCTTTCTTT
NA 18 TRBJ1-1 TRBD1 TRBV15 CATSSPGTGGLRNTEAFF TGTGCCACCAGCAGCCCCGGGACAGGGGGACTAAGGAACACTGAAGCTTTCTTT
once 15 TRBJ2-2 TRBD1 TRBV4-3 CASSRKDRGNGELFF TGCGCCAGCAGCCGGAAGGACAGGGGTAACGGGGAGCTGTTTTTT
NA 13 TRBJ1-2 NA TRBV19 CATLRGANYGYTF TGTGCCACCCTACGGGGGGCTAACTATGGCTACACCTTC
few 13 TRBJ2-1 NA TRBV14 CASSQDLRGEQFF TGTGCCAGCAGCCAAGATTTGCGGGGAGAGCAGTTCTTC
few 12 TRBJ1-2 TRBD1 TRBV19 CAVGTGHAGYTF TGTGCCGTAGGGACAGGGCATGCTGGCTACACCTTC
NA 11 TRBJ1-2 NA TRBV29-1 CSVDSGRGYTF TGCAGCGTTGACTCTGGCCGAGGCTACACTTTC
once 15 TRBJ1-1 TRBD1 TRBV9 CASSHATGGAVGAFF TGTGCCAGCAGCCACGCTACAGGGGGCGCAGTTGGAGCTTTCTTT
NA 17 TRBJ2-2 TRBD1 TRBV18 CASSPTTGTGNTGELFF TGTGCCAGCTCACCAACCACCGGGACAGGGAACACCGGGGAGCTGTTTTTT
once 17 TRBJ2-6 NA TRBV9 CASSVVRTSSGANVLTF TGTGCCAGCAGCGTAGTACGTACTAGCTCTGGGGCCAACGTCCTGACTTTC
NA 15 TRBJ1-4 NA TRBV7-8 CASSLRVQGNEKLFF TGTGCCAGCAGTCTTAGGGTCCAGGGGAATGAAAAACTGTTTTTT
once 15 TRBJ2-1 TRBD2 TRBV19 CASSTFSGRANEQFF TGTGCCAGTAGCACCTTTAGCGGGAGGGCCAATGAGCAGTTCTTC
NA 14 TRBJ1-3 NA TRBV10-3 CAISESTPRNTIYF TGTGCCATCAGTGAGTCCACACCCCGAAACACCATATATTTT
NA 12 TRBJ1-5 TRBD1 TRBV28 CASGQGYQPQHF TGTGCCAGCGGACAGGGGTATCAGCCCCAGCATTTT
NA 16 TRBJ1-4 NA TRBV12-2 CASRLAPGQPNEKLFF TGTGCAAGTCGCTTAGCGCCTGGACAGCCTAATGAAAAACTGTTTTTT
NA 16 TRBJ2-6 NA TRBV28 CASSLSSVLRANVLTF TGTGCCAGCAGTTTATCTTCGGTTCTACGGGCCAACGTCCTGACTTTC
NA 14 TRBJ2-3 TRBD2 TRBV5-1 CASSPSGRGDTQYF TGTGCCAGCAGCCCCAGCGGGAGAGGAGATACGCAGTATTTT
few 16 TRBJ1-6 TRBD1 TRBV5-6 CASSPLGTGGNSPLHF TGTGCCAGCAGCCCCCTGGGGACAGGGGGCAATTCACCCCTCCACTTT
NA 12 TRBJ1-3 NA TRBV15 CATSMSGNTIYF TGTGCCACCAGCATGTCAGGAAACACCATATATTTT
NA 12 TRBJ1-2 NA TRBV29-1 CSVGVPNYGYTF TGCAGCGTTGGAGTGCCTAACTATGGCTACACCTTC
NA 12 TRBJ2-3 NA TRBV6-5 CASSQAGDTQYF TGTGCCAGCTCCCAGGCCGGAGATACGCAGTATTTT
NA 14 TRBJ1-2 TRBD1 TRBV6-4 CASSPGQTNYGYTF TGTGCCAGCAGTCCGGGACAGACTAACTATGGCTACACCTTC
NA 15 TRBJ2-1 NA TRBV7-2 CASSSSPLSTAEQFF TGTGCCAGCAGCTCTAGCCCTCTCTCGACGGCTGAGCAGTTCTTC